This TCR beta chain was identified during a study of vaccination and CD4 T cells after COVID-19. As regards this clonotype: Its antigen is unknown. A clone one base away is much larger, so this may be a read error.

Treatment denoted: approximately nine-day PBMC culture with coronavirus spike peptide pools or control peptides (ViraFEST assay). According to the study, CD4+ T cells from the unexposed donor were gathered ahead of the COVID-19 pandemic (2011-2018). An Oncomine TCR Beta short-read assay was used to sequence the DNA from cultured CD4+ T cells. TCRdb re-called the PCR reads through MiXCR, storing one row per CDR3 protein. This table holds some 1,300 distinct CDR3 sequences, over 15% found once. CDR1 is MNHEY, CDR2 SVGEGT, per germline. This CDR3 spans 17 amino acids. The trim removed 6 bases at V and 5 bases at J, leaving 14 bases unmatched.

The TCR was taken from a human donor in good health. The rearrangement uses TRBV6-2 or TRBV6-3 and TRBJ1-5, with 9 bases identical to TRBD1. Material: CD4+ T cells from blood, cultured in vitro. CDR3 DNA: TGTGCCAGCAGCCTTCATCCGGGACAGGGTGGCGATCAGCCCCAGCATTTT. Translating it yields CASSLHPGQGGDQPQHF.